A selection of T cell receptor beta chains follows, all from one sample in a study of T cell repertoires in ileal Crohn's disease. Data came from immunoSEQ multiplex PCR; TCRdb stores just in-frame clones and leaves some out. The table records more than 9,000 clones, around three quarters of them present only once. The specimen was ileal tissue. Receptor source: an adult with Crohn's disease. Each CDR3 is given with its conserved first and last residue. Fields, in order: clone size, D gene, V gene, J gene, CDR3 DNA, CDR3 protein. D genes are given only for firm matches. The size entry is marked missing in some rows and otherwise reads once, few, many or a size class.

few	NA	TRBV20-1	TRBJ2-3	TGCAGTGCTAGCTCTCGGGGGTCGCAGTATTTT	CSASSRGSQYF
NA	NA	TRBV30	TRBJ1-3	TGTGCCTGGATAGCAGCGCAAGGAAACACCATATATTTT	CAWIAAQGNTIYF
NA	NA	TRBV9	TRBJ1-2	TGTGCCGGCAGCGTAGAGGGCAGGGGCATCTATGGCTACACCTTC	CAGSVEGRGIYGYTF
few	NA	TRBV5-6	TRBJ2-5	TGTGCCAGCAGCTGGGGAGGAGAGACCCAGTACTTC	CASSWGGETQYF
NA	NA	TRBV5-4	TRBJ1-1	TGTGCCAGCAGCTTGGGGACAGCCGCCGTGAACACTGAAGCTTTCTTT	CASSLGTAAVNTEAFF
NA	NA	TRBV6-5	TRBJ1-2	TGTGCCAGCAGTGAATGGCAGGGTGGGGGCTACACCTTC	CASSEWQGGGYTF
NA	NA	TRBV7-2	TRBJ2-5	TGTGCCAGCAGCTTAGGACTATCTCGTGAGACCCAGTACTTC	CASSLGLSRETQYF
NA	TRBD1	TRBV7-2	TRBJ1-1	TGTGCCAGCAGCTTTGGCAGGGGGACTGAAGCTTTCTTT	CASSFGRGTEAFF
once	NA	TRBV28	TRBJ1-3	TGTGCCAGCAGTTTCTTTACGGGTCCCGTCTCTGGAAACACCATATATTTT	CASSFFTGPVSGNTIYF
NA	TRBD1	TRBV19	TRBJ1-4	TGTGCCAGTAGTAGGACAGGGGGGTTGTCAAAACTGTTTTTT	CASSRTGGLSKLFF
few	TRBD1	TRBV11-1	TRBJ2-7	TGTGCCAGCAGCTTAGAGGGACAGGCTCTATACGAGCAGTACTTC	CASSLEGQALYEQYF
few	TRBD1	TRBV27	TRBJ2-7	TGTGCCAGCAGTCACACAGGGGAAGGCTACGAGCAGTACTTC	CASSHTGEGYEQYF
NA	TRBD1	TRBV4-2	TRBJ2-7	TGTGCCAGCAGCCACCTAAGCCTCGGACAGGGAGACTACGAGCAGTACTTC	CASSHLSLGQGDYEQYF
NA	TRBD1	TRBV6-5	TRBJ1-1	TGTGCCAGCAGCCACAGGGGGGAAGCTTTCTTT	CASSHRGEAFF
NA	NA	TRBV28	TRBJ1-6	TGTGCCAGCGCCCTGACTTTCAATTCACCCCTCCACTTT	CASALTFNSPLHF
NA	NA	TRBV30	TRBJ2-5	TGTGCCTGGGTCGCTACAGGGTTCCAAGAGACCCAGTACTTC	CAWVATGFQETQYF
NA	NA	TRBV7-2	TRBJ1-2	TGTGCCAGCAGCTTGGGGGCGGCACCATATGGCTACACCTTC	CASSLGAAPYGYTF
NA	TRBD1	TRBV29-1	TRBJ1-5	TGCAGCGCGGGACAGGGACTCTCCCAGCCCCAGCATTTT	CSAGQGLSQPQHF
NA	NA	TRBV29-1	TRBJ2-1	TGCAGCGCGACTGCTGACTCCTACAATGAGCAGTTCTTC	CSATADSYNEQFF
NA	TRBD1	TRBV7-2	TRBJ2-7	TGTGCCAGCAGTCTCAGGACAGGGCCTGCCTACGAGCAGTACTTC	CASSLRTGPAYEQYF
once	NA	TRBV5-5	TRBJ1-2	TGTGCCAGCAGCTTGGACACTGGCTACACCTTC	CASSLDTGYTF
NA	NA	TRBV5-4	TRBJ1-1	TGTGCCAGCAGCTTGAGAGGGGAGGGGTCTGAAGCTTTCTTT	CASSLRGEGSEAFF
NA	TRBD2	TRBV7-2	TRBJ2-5	TGTGCCAGCAGCATAGCGGGAGATCTCCGGGAGACCCAGTACTTC	CASSIAGDLRETQYF
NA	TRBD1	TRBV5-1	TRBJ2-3	TGCGCCAGCAGCCAAAGGACAGGGACAGATACGCAGTATTTT	CASSQRTGTDTQYF
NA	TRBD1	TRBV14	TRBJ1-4	TGTGCCAGCTCAAAGAACAGGGGGCGAAATGAAAAACTGTTTTTT	CASSKNRGRNEKLFF